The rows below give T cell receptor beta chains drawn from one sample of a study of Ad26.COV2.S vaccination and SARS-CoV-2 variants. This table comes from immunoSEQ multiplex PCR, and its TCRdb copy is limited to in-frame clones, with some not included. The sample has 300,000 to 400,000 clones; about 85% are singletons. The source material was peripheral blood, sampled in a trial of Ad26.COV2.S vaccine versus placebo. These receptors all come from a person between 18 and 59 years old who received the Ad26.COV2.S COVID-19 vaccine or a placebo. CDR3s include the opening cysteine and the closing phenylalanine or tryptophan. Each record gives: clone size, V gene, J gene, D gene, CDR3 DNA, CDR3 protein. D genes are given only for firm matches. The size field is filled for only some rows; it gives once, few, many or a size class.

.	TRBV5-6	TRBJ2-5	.	TGTGCCAGCAGCCCGGAGACCCAGTACTTC	CASSPETQYF
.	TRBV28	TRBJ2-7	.	TGTGCCAGCAGTTATACCGGGGCTAGGTCCTACGAGCAGTACTTC	CASSYTGARSYEQYF
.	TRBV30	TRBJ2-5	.	TGTGCCTGGAGTGTGTGGGGCGAGGAGACCCAGTACTTC	CAWSVWGEETQYF
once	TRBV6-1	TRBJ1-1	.	TGTGCCAGCAGTGAATTGAGGGAGTTGAACACTGAAGCTTTCTTT	CASSELRELNTEAFF
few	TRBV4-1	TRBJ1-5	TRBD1	TGCGCCAGCAGCCCTGGACAGGCAAATCAGCCCCAGCATTTT	CASSPGQANQPQHF
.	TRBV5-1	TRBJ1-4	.	TGCGCCAGCAGCTCCGGGACGCATAATAATGAAAAACTGTTTTTT	CASSSGTHNNEKLFF
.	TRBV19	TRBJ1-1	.	TGTGCCAGTAGCATCCAGGCCCCCGTTGAAGCTTTCTTT	CASSIQAPVEAFF
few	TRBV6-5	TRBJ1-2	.	TGTGCCAGCAGTTCAACCGGGGCCTATGGCTACACCTTC	CASSSTGAYGYTF
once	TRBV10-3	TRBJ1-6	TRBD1	TGTGCCATCAGCCTCCCTGACCAGGGGGGTAATTCACCCCTCCACTTT	CAISLPDQGGNSPLHF
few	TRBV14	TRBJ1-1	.	TGTGCCAGCAGCCAAGAACGGAAGAGGGCTTTCTTT	CASSQERKRAFF
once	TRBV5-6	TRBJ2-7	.	TGTGCCAGCAGCTCGGGACCCGGTGGCTACGAGCAGTACTTC	CASSSGPGGYEQYF
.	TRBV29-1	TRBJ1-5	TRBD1	TGCAGCGTTGTTTTCCAGGGGGCTGGTCAGCCCCAGCATTTT	CSVVFQGAGQPQHF
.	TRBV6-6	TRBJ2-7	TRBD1	TGTGCCAGCAGTTACACCACCGGGACAGGGGACTACGAGCAGTACTTC	CASSYTTGTGDYEQYF
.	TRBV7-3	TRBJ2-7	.	TGTGCCAGCAGCCCTTCCGGCAGAATCTACGAGCAGTACTTC	CASSPSGRIYEQYF
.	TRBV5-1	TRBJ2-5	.	TGCGCCAGCAGCTTGGTTCTGGCGGGGACCCAGTACTTC	CASSLVLAGTQYF
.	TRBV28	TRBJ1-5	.	TGTGCCAGCCTAAATGACAGAGCGTCCCAGCATTTT	CASLNDRASQHF